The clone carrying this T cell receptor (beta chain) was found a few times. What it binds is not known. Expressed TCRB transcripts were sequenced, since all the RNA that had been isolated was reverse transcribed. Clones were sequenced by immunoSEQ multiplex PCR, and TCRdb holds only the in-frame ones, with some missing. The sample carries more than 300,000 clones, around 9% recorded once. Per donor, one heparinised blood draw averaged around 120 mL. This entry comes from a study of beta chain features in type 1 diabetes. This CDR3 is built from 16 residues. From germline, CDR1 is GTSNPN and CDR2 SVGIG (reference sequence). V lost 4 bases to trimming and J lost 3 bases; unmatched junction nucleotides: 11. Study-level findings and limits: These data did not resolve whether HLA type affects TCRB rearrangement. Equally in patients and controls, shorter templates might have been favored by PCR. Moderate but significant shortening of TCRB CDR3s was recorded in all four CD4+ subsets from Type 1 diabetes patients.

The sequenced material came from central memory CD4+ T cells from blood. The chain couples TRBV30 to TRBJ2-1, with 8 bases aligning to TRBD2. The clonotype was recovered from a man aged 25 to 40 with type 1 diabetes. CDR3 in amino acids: CAWTTLTLAVYNEQFF. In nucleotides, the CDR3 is TGTGCCTGGACCACTCTAACACTAGCGGTCTACAATGAGCAGTTCTTC. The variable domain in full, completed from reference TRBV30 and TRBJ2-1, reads SQTIHQWPATLVQPVGSPLSLECTVEGTSNPNLYWYRQAAGRGLQLLFYSVGIGQISSEVPQNLSASRPQDRQFILSSKKLLLSDSGFYLCAWTTLTLAVYNEQFFGPGTRLTVL.